This TCR beta chain comes out of a study of control samples from healthy donors and cancer patients. Here immunoSEQ multiplex PCR was the method, and the copy in TCRdb shows in-frame clones only, minus some. The data contain 390,000 or so clones, 80% to 95% of them seen just once; the ten biggest clones take up 6% to 7%. This sequence originates from a man between 40 and 49 years old with head and neck cancer. The material sequenced was PBMCs.

This CDR3 reads CATKGTNEKLFF. CDR3 nucleotide sequence: TGTGCCACCAAGGGGACTAATGAAAAACTGTTTTTT. The V call is TRBV24-1, the J call TRBJ1-4; D is perhaps TRBD1 (5 bases). V was shortened by 8 bases and J by 2 bases, with 5 bases between the two germline ends. Germline V gives CDR1 KGHDR, CDR2 SFDVKD. There are 12 residues in the CDR3.